The TCR beta chain described here comes from a study of vaccination and CD4 T cells after COVID-19. Turning to the study itself: Cultures designated as controls were supplied with a CEFX pool, an HIV-1 Nef pool, or no peptide.

Treatment reported: approximately nine-day PBMC culture with coronavirus spike peptide pools or control peptides (ViraFEST assay). In the ViraFEST assay, peptide-pool expansion preceded TCR sequencing of expanded clonotypes. Notes on this clonotype: Its matching antigen is unknown.

The assay that was used to sequence DNA from cultured CD4+ T cells was the Oncomine TCR Beta short-read assay. Someone extracted genomic DNA from cultured CD4+ T cells. TCRdb re-called the PCR reads through MiXCR, storing one row per CDR3 protein. The sample has some 20,000 distinct CDR3 sequences, about 27% seen once; the top ten hold roughly 10%. Source material: cultured CD4+ T cells from blood. The clonotype comes from a human donor with COVID-19.

CDR3 coding DNA: TGTGCCAGTAAGGGGCCTAGCGGGGGGGAGACCCAGTACTTC. Its translation: CASKGPSGGETQYF. The V gene is TRBV19, the J gene TRBJ2-5; TRBD2 agrees at 11 bases. J lost 5 bases, V lost 7 bases, and 6 bases had no gene match. This CDR3 has 14 amino acids. CDR1 and CDR2 (germline): LNHDA, SQIVND (reference sequence).